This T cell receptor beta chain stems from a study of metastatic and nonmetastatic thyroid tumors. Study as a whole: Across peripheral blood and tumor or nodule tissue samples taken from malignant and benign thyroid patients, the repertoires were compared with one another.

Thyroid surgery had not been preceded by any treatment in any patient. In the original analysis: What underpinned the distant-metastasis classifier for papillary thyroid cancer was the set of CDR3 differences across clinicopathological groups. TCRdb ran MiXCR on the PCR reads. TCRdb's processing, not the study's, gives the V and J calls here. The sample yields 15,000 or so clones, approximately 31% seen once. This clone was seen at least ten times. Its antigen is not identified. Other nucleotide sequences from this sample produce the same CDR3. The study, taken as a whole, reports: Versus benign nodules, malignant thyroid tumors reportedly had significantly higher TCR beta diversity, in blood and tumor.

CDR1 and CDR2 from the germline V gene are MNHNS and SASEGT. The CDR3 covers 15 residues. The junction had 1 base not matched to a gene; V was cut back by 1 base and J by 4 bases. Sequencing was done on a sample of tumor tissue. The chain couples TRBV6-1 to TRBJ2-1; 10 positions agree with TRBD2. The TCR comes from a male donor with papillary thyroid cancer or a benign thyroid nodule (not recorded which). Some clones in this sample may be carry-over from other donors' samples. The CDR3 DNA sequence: TGTGCCAGCAGTGAAGAAGCGGGGGGGTACAATGAGCAGTTCTTC. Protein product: CASSEEAGGYNEQFF.